This T cell receptor (beta chain) stems from a study of T-cell memory formation after mild COVID-19. Study findings and constraints: That cross-reactive memory joined was suggested by some responding clones appearing in pre-infection memory. Largely, contracting CD4+ clones fell within CM and EM, and contracting CD8+ clones within EMRA. Clones contracting across day 15 to 85 had a balanced CD4/CD8 profile; later expanding clones leaned CD4+.

As regards this clonotype: Its cognate antigen is unknown.

CDR3 length: 14 amino acids. J gave up 4 bases and V 9 bases, and 9 bases lay outside the gene matches. The germline gives CDR1 ENHRY, CDR2 SYGVKD. Employing constant-segment primers, 5'RACE generated TCR alpha and TCR beta cDNA libraries bearing sample barcodes and UMIs. TCRdb passed the 5' RACE reads through MiXCR, listing each CDR3 protein once. The sample consists of fewer than 250,000 distinct CDR3 sequences, roughly 10% of them appearing once. Sequencing input: PBMCs or a T cell subset sorted from them (not recorded which). J is TRBJ1-2 and V is TRBV10-3; 9 bases map to TRBD1. The TCR was taken from a man aged 18 to 29 who had mild COVID-19 (a few samples of this study predate the infection). Cell type and time point are not known. This chain's CDR3 is CAMPGTGSSYGYTF. Written as DNA, the CDR3 is TGTGCCATGCCCGGGACAGGGTCTTCCTATGGCTACACCTTC.